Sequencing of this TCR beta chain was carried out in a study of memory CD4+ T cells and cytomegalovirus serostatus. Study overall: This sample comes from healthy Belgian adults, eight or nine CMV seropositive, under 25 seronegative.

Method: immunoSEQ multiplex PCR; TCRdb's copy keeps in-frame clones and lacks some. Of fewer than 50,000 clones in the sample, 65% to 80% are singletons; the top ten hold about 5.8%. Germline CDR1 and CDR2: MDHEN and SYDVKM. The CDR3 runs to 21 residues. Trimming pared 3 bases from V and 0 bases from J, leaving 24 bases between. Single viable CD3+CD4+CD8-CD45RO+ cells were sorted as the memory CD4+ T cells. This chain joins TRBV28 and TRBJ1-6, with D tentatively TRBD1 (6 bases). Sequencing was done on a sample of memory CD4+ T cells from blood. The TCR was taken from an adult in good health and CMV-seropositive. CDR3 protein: CASSLFPSNRDLSSYNSPLHF. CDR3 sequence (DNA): TGTGCCAGCAGTTTGTTCCCCTCTAACAGGGACCTTAGCTCCTATAATTCACCCCTCCACTTT.